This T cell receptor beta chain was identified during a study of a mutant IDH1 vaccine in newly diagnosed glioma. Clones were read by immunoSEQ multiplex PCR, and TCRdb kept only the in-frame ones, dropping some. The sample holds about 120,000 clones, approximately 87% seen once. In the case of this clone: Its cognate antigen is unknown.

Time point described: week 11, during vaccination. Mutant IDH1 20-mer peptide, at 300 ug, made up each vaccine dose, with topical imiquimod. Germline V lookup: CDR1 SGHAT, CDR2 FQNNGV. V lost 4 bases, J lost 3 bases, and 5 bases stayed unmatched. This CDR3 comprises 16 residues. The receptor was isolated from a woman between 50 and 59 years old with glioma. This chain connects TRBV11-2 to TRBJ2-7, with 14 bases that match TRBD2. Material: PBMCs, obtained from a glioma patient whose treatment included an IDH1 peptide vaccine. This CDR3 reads CASSSTSGRAFYEQYF. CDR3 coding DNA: TGTGCCAGCAGCTCGACTAGCGGGAGGGCCTTCTACGAGCAGTACTTC.